Listed below are T cell receptor beta chains from one sample, sequenced in a study of neurological immune-mediated disorders. Each CDR3 protein gets one entry after TCRdb re-called the 5' RACE reads with MiXCR. The table lists roughly 60,000 distinct CDR3 sequences, more than 9.5% of them singletons. The sample consisted of PBMCs. These receptors were taken from a man aged 25-45 years in good health. The CDR3 runs from the conserved cysteine through the conserved F or W. D genes are given only for firm matches. Size values are once, few and many counts, or a class for expanded clones, and some rows have none.

many	TRBV6-6	TRBJ2-5	-	CASSYGRDYQETQYF	TGTGCCAGCAGTTATGGTCGGGACTACCAAGAGACCCAGTACTTC
many	TRBV4-1	TRBJ1-4	TRBD1	CASGRQGANEKLFF	TGCGCCAGCGGCAGACAGGGAGCTAATGAAAAACTGTTTTTT
-	TRBV10-3	TRBJ2-7	-	CATRIGGAATNSYEQYF	TGTGCCACCCGGATTGGGGGGGCCGCCACGAACTCCTACGAGCAGTACTTC
many	TRBV5-5	TRBJ2-2	-	CASTQTLPGELFF	TGTGCCAGCACCCAGACTCTCCCCGGGGAGCTGTTTTTT
many	TRBV6-1	TRBJ2-1	-	CASMKGGTEQFF	TGTGCCAGCATGAAGGGGGGAACTGAGCAGTTCTTC
many	TRBV5-1	TRBJ2-7	-	CASSFFEGSYEQYF	TGCGCCAGCAGCTTCTTTGAAGGTTCCTACGAGCAGTACTTC
-	TRBV10-3	TRBJ2-7	-	CAISDIGIHEQYF	TGTGCCATCAGTGACATAGGGATTCACGAGCAGTACTTC
many	TRBV6-2/TRBV6-3	TRBJ2-7	-	CASSYSSAAYEQYF	TGTGCCAGCAGTTACTCTAGCGCCGCCTACGAGCAGTACTTC
-	TRBV19	TRBJ2-1	TRBD2	CASSMLGTSGRVKQFF	TGTGCCAGTAGTATGCTGGGGACTAGCGGGAGGGTTAAGCAGTTCTTC
many	TRBV28	TRBJ2-5	TRBD2	CASSPLAGQLETQYF	TGTGCCAGCAGTCCGCTAGCGGGACAATTGGAGACCCAGTACTTC
-	TRBV7-9	TRBJ2-5	TRBD1	CASSFPLQGAWETQYF	TGTGCCAGCAGCTTTCCCCTGCAGGGGGCATGGGAGACCCAGTACTTC
many	TRBV12-3/TRBV12-4	TRBJ2-1	TRBD2	CASRRPGLAGPNEQFF	TGTGCCAGCAGGCGCCCGGGACTAGCGGGACCAAATGAGCAGTTCTTC
-	TRBV7-2	TRBJ2-7	-	CASSLEGENFYEQYF	TGTGCCAGCAGCTTAGAAGGGGAAAACTTCTACGAGCAGTACTTC
many	TRBV7-9	TRBJ1-5	-	CASSPWAGDQPQHF	TGTGCCAGCAGCCCGTGGGCGGGGGATCAGCCCCAGCATTTT
few	TRBV29-1	TRBJ2-7	-	CSVAGLSYEQYF	TGCAGCGTTGCGGGCCTCTCCTACGAGCAGTACTTC
many	TRBV5-1	TRBJ2-1	TRBD1	CASSLAGQGSNEQFF	TGCGCCAGCAGCTTGGCGGGACAGGGATCCAATGAGCAGTTCTTC
many	TRBV6-6	TRBJ2-2	-	CASSYSGDNTGELFF	TGTGCCAGCAGTTATAGCGGAGATAACACCGGGGAGCTGTTTTTT
many	TRBV10-3	TRBJ2-5	-	CAISDGGARETQYF	TGTGCCATCAGTGATGGGGGGGCCCGAGAGACCCAGTACTTC
many	TRBV29-1	TRBJ2-5	TRBD1	CSEGTGVGETQYF	TGCAGCGAGGGGACAGGGGTGGGGGAGACCCAGTACTTC
many	TRBV5-1	TRBJ2-7	TRBD2	CASSLVGLAGTYEQYF	TGCGCCAGCAGCTTGGTGGGACTAGCGGGGACCTACGAGCAGTACTTC
many	TRBV20-1	TRBJ2-1	-	CSAKGGMREPGYNEQFF	TGCAGTGCTAAAGGGGGAATGCGGGAGCCAGGGTACAATGAGCAGTTCTTC
-	TRBV11-2	TRBJ1-1	-	CASSSPYMNTEAFF	TGTGCCAGCAGCTCCCCGTATATGAACACTGAAGCTTTCTTT
many	TRBV28	TRBJ2-7	-	CASSSRGEWVYEQYF	TGTGCCAGCAGTTCGAGGGGGGAGTGGGTCTACGAGCAGTACTTC
many	TRBV5-5	TRBJ1-1	-	CASSLEGRDTEAFF	TGTGCCAGCAGCTTGGAAGGGAGGGACACTGAAGCTTTCTTT
few	TRBV6-5	TRBJ2-3	-	CASSYSNTDTQYF	TGTGCCAGCAGTTACTCGAACACAGATACGCAGTATTTT
many	TRBV20-1	TRBJ1-5	TRBD1	CSASQGAARGNQPQHF	TGCAGTGCTAGCCAGGGGGCGGCTAGGGGCAATCAGCCCCAGCATTTT
many	TRBV7-6	TRBJ2-1	TRBD2	CASSPFLAGVSYNEQFF	TGTGCCAGCAGCCCATTCCTAGCGGGAGTCAGCTACAATGAGCAGTTCTTC
many	TRBV4-2	TRBJ2-1	-	CASSPTAPTRFSYNEQFF	TGTGCCAGCAGCCCAACGGCCCCTACTAGATTCTCCTACAATGAGCAGTTCTTC
few	TRBV3-1	TRBJ2-7	-	CASSQEGAQGKIGYEQYF	TGTGCCAGCAGCCAAGAGGGTGCACAGGGTAAGATTGGTTACGAGCAGTACTTC
many	TRBV10-3	TRBJ2-2	-	CAIRVDGSGTGELFF	TGTGCCATCAGAGTTGACGGGAGTGGCACCGGGGAGCTGTTTTTT
many	TRBV4-1	TRBJ1-6	-	CASSQDFRVSENSPLHF	TGCGCCAGCAGCCAAGATTTCAGGGTGAGTGAGAATTCACCCCTCCACTTT
many	TRBV2	TRBJ2-5	TRBD2	CASSEQGLAGGDTQYF	TGTGCCAGCAGTGAGCAGGGACTAGCGGGTGGAGACACCCAGTACTTC
many	TRBV7-7	TRBJ2-3	-	CASSPFEDAPLDTQYF	TGTGCCAGCAGCCCCTTCGAGGATGCCCCTCTCGATACGCAGTATTTT
many	TRBV20-1	TRBJ2-1	-	CSAISRTEGGEQFF	TGCAGTGCTATCTCCCGGACAGAGGGGGGGGAGCAGTTCTTC
many	TRBV6-6	TRBJ1-6	TRBD1	CASSLPDRGHSPLHF	TGTGCCAGCAGCCTCCCGGACAGGGGGCATTCACCCCTCCACTTT
few	TRBV5-1	TRBJ2-1	TRBD1	CASSLGQGKLSNNEQFF	TGCGCCAGCAGCTTGGGACAGGGGAAATTATCGAACAATGAGCAGTTCTTC
many	TRBV20-1	TRBJ1-5	-	CSAVTDSNQPQHF	TGCAGTGCTGTTACAGATAGCAATCAGCCCCAGCATTTT
many	TRBV7-7	TRBJ2-5	TRBD1	CASATGGQETQYF	TGTGCTAGCGCAACAGGGGGCCAAGAGACCCAGTACTTC
many	TRBV6-5	TRBJ2-5	-	CASSYSQDIFQETQYF	TGTGCCAGCAGTTACAGCCAGGACATTTTTCAAGAGACCCAGTACTTC
many	TRBV5-1	TRBJ2-7	TRBD2	CASSTEGLAMYEQYF	TGCGCCAGCAGTACCGAGGGACTAGCGATGTACGAGCAGTACTTC
few	TRBV6-5	TRBJ1-2	-	CASSYGGLDGYTF	TGTGCCAGCAGTTACGGGGGGCTGGACGGCTACACCTTC
-	TRBV28	TRBJ2-7	TRBD2	CASSPLAGDYEQYF	TGTGCCAGCAGCCCCTTAGCGGGAGACTACGAGCAGTACTTC
many	TRBV4-2	TRBJ2-2	-	CASSQVGGPGELFF	TGTGCCAGCAGCCAAGTGGGGGGGCCCGGGGAGCTGTTTTTT
many	TRBV20-1	TRBJ2-7	TRBD1	CSARTGQGIYEQYF	TGCAGTGCTAGAACGGGACAGGGGATCTACGAGCAGTACTTC
many	TRBV10-3	TRBJ2-2	-	CAISESTDLGGELFF	TGTGCCATCAGTGAGTCGACAGACCTAGGCGGGGAGCTGTTTTTT
many	TRBV29-1	TRBJ1-1	-	CSVEGGNTEAFF	TGCAGCGTTGAAGGAGGAAACACTGAAGCTTTCTTT
many	TRBV5-1	TRBJ2-3	TRBD1	CASSWDRGTDTQYF	TGCGCCAGCAGCTGGGACAGGGGCACAGATACGCAGTATTTT
many	TRBV5-1	TRBJ2-3	-	CASSSLPRGDTQYF	TGCGCCAGCAGCTCACTCCCCCGGGGGGATACGCAGTATTTT
many	TRBV11-2	TRBJ1-2	-	CASSLEGLGPNYGYTF	TGTGCCAGCAGCTTAGAAGGGTTGGGACCTAACTATGGCTACACCTTC
many	TRBV6-2/TRBV6-3	TRBJ2-5	-	CASSYPPQTQYF	TGTGCCAGCAGTTACCCGCCGCAGACCCAGTACTTC
many	TRBV29-1	TRBJ2-3	-	CSVGPGGSTDTQYF	TGCAGCGTTGGGCCGGGGGGCAGCACAGATACGCAGTATTTT
many	TRBV7-2	TRBJ2-1	-	CASERDYNEQFF	TGTGCCAGCGAGAGGGACTACAATGAGCAGTTCTTC
many	TRBV5-6	TRBJ2-5	TRBD2	CASKAVAGETQYF	TGTGCCAGCAAAGCGGTAGCGGGAGAGACCCAGTACTTC
few	TRBV5-4	TRBJ1-4	-	CASSGATNEKLFF	TGTGCCAGCAGCGGGGCGACTAATGAAAAACTGTTTTTT
many	TRBV9	TRBJ2-7	TRBD2	CASSVAGLPSYEQYF	TGTGCCAGCAGCGTAGCGGGACTACCATCCTACGAGCAGTACTTC